One T cell receptor (beta chain) is described in this entry. This sample stems from a study of blood T cell repertoires in COVID-19. The protocol was immunoSEQ multiplex PCR, while the TCRdb copy is restricted to in-frame clones and leaves out a portion. Among under 200,000 clones listed, approximately 80% were seen once. Losses at the gene ends were 1 base for V and 3 bases for J; bases not matched to a gene: 2. CDR1 SGHAT and CDR2 FQNNGV come from the germline V gene. This CDR3 has 15 amino acids. The specimen was peripheral blood. The TCR comes from a man in his 70s who had recovered from COVID-19. V and J are TRBV11-2 and TRBJ2-1; 8 bases fit TRBD2. The CDR3, as DNA: TGTGCCAGCAGCTTAGTGGCGGGAGGCTACAATGAGCAGTTCTTC. Protein: CASSLVAGGYNEQFF.